The clone carrying this TCR beta chain was seen once. What it binds is unknown. Naive-designated CD8 cells lacked CD45RO, were positively enriched for CCR7, and omitted terminally differentiated effector memory CD45RA+ cells. Per the authors' pipeline: In the immunoSEQ data, sequences were junction-only and lacked quality scores, so filtering differed. Generated by immunoSEQ multiplex PCR, the TCRdb table keeps only in-frame clones and is missing some. V, J and clone size were drawn from that table, and D and trimming were deduced from the DNA. The table shows about 2.2 million clones, with just over 90% occurring only once. The V end lost 4 bases, the J end lost 5 bases, and 14 bases lay between the germline ends. The CDR3 is 14 residues long. The germline CDR1 and CDR2 sequences are LNHNV and YYDKDF (reference sequence). The entry originates in a study of shared clonotypes between healthy human individuals.

Overall study results and limits: Limited genetic and exposure-history diversity came from having few donors.

The TCR comes from a man between 18 and 29 years old in good health. Some clones in this sample may be carry-over from other donors' samples. Input material: naive CD8+ T cells from PBMCs. This chain uses TRBV15 with TRBJ1-2; D remains unclear. The chain's CDR3 is CATSKRDGSYGYTF. The CDR3 DNA reads as TGTGCCACCAGCAAGAGAGACGGATCATATGGCTACACCTTC.